The 21 T cell receptor beta chains below were found in one sample sequenced in a study of T cell repertoires and HLA-DP antigens. Clones were sequenced by immunoSEQ multiplex PCR, and TCRdb holds only the in-frame ones, with some missing. The table lists some 110,000 clones, 85% to 95% of them singletons. These receptors' antigens are unknown. The sequenced sample consisted of CD4+ T cells from PBMCs. These receptors were obtained from a woman between 18 and 29 years old in good health and CMV-seronegative.

The chain couples TRBV4-2 to TRBJ1-2; 7 nucleotides line up with TRBD1. CDR3 length: 16 amino acids. V shed 1 base and J 0 bases; nucleotides not matched to a gene: 5. Germline V gene sequence: CDR1 LGHNA, CDR2 YNFKEQ. In nucleotides, the CDR3 is TGTGCCAGCAGCCAAGTCTCCCAGGGGGCTAACTATGGCTACACCTTC. Translation: CASSQVSQGANYGYTF.

This clone came up once. The V call is TRBV5-5, the J call TRBJ1-2, with D possibly TRBD1 on 6 matching bases. This CDR3 spans 15 amino acids. From germline, CDR1 is SGHKS and CDR2 YYEKEE (reference sequence). The V gene lost 4 bases and the J gene lost 8 bases, with 21 bases spanning the gap. The DNA of the CDR3 is TGTGCCAGCAGCCTCGCCACCGGGGGGGCAGGAGGCTACACCTTC. Its translation: CASSLATGGAGGYTF.

Written as DNA, the CDR3 is TGTGCCAGCATGGGAAGAAATGAAAAACTGTTTTTT. This sequence encodes CASMGRNEKLFF. This chain connects TRBV28 to TRBJ1-4; D remains unclear. Between the trimmed V and J ends, which lost 7 bases and 5 bases, there was a span of 8 bases. Looked up from germline, CDR1 is MDHEN and CDR2 is SYDVKM. The CDR3 runs to 12 residues. Drawing the rest from reference TRBV28 and TRBJ1-4, the complete variable domain is DVKVTQSSRYLVKRTGEKVFLECVQDMDHENMFWYRQDPGLGLRLIYFSYDVKMKEKGDIPEGYSVSREKKERFSLILESASTNQTSMYLCASMGRNEKLFFGSGTQLSVL.

The chain uses TRBV20-1 and TRBJ2-7, with D unclear. V was shortened by 3 bases and J by 5 bases, with 8 bases between the two germline ends. CDR1 DFQATT and CDR2 SNEGSKA come from the germline V gene (reference sequence). This CDR3 has 11 amino acids. CDR3 amino acids: CSARAPHEQYF. DNA for the CDR3: TGCAGTGCTAGGGCTCCCCACGAGCAGTACTTC.

The V and J genes are TRBV2 and TRBJ1-1, with D perhaps TRBD1 (5 bases). Trimming pared 5 bases from V and 3 bases from J, leaving 22 bases between. Germline V gene lookup returns CDR1 SNHLY and CDR2 FYNNEI. The CDR3 is made up of 17 amino acids. CDR3 loop: CASSRTRMDRGDTEAFF. DNA of the CDR3: TGTGCCAGCAGTCGAACAAGGATGGACCGGGGGGACACTGAAGCTTTCTTT.

The chain employs TRBV28 and TRBJ2-4; 7 bases align to TRBD2. Germline values: CDR1 MDHEN, CDR2 SYDVKM. This CDR3 has 20 amino acids. Unmatched junction bases numbered 19, after V lost 5 bases and J lost 0 bases. CDR3 DNA sequence: TGTGCCAGCAGTCTTGGGGGGAAGCGGGGATTAATTCTAGCCAAAAACATTCAGTACTTC. Amino acid sequence: CASSLGGKRGLILAKNIQYF.

This clone was picked up one time. The junction shows a germline mismatch at one end, possibly a read error. V and J are TRBV5-1 and TRBJ2-3; 8 bases map to TRBD1. Germline assignment: CDR1 SGHRS and CDR2 YFSETQ. The CDR3 is 15 amino acids. CDR3 DNA sequence: TGCGCCAGCACCTTGGGGACAGGTGGAGTTGATACGCAGTATTTT. Translation gives CASTLGTGGVDTQYF.

This chain links TRBV6-6 with TRBJ1-1; TRBD1 might be the D (5 bases). Trimming removed 6 bases at V and 8 bases at J, with 10 bases between. Germline-derived CDR1 and CDR2 are MNHNY and SVGAGI (reference sequence). This CDR3 has 11 amino acids. The CDR3 sequence: CASSLRQEAFF. The DNA of the CDR3 is TGTGCCAGCAGCCTCCGACAGGAAGCTTTCTTT.

The chain uses TRBV18 and TRBJ2-7, with D tentatively TRBD2 (6 bases). Germline CDR1 is KGHSH and CDR2 is LQKENI. V was shortened by 0 bases and J by 6 bases, with 15 bases between the two germline ends. CDR3 length: 15 amino acids. The CDR3 protein is CASSPPATGAGEQYF. In DNA, the CDR3 is TGTGCCAGCTCACCACCGGCAACGGGAGCTGGCGAGCAGTACTTC.

This rearrangement joins TRBV9 to TRBJ1-1, with TRBD1 matching over 7 bases. The CDR3 spans 15 residues. Looked up from germline, CDR1 is SGDLS and CDR2 is YYNGEE. The ends lost 3 bases at V and 2 bases at J; junction bases unmatched: 7. Here the CDR3 reads CASSGRGGGNTEAFF. CDR3 DNA sequence: TGTGCCAGCAGCGGTCGGGGAGGGGGCAACACTGAAGCTTTCTTT.

This CDR3 is CSATPGHGYTF. The CDR3 DNA reads TGCAGTGCTACCCCGGGGCATGGCTACACCTTC. The chain uses TRBV20-1 and TRBJ1-2; a possible D gene is TRBD1 (5 bases). The V end lost 4 bases, the J end lost 6 bases, and 9 bases lay between the germline ends. The CDR3 sequence is 11 residues long. Germline CDR1 reads DFQATT; CDR2 reads SNEGSKA (reference sequence).

The CDR3 coding sequence is TGTGCCAGCAGTTTGCCGGGAAGGGAGACCCAGTACTTC. Its protein product is CASSLPGRETQYF. This rearrangement joins TRBV28 to TRBJ2-5; tentative D call: TRBD2 (5 bases). CDR3 size: 13 residues. CDR1 is MDHEN, CDR2 SYDVKM, per germline. The ends were cut back, 3 bases at V and 5 bases at J, with 10 bases in the middle.

The V call is TRBV19, the J call TRBJ2-5; tentative D call: TRBD1 (6 bases). CDR3 length equals 14 residues. V lost 10 bases and J lost 3, with 18 bases in between. The germline V gene encodes CDR1 LNHDA and CDR2 SQIVND (reference sequence). CDR3 in amino acids: CATSIRGSEETQYF. Here the CDR3 DNA reads TGTGCCACCAGTATAAGGGGGAGCGAAGAGACCCAGTACTTC.

Here the CDR3 DNA reads TGTGCCAGCAGCTTAAGGACAGGGTCAAATGAAAAACTGTTTTTT. Protein product: CASSLRTGSNEKLFF. V usage is TRBV7-2 and J usage is TRBJ1-4, with TRBD1 identical over 8 bases. Germline trimming cut 2 bases from V and 5 bases from J; bases unmatched to any gene: 4. Germline assignment: CDR1 SGHTA and CDR2 FQGNSA. CDR3 length: 15 amino acids.

The chain recombines TRBV27 with TRBJ1-4; D might be TRBD1 (6 bases). The CDR3 is 14 residues long. CDR1 MNHEY and CDR2 SMNVEV come from the germline V gene (reference sequence). Trimming took off 6 bases at V and 6 bases at J, with 14 bases between the two ends. The CDR3: CASRARGLDEKLFF. CDR3 in DNA: TGTGCCAGCAGAGCCAGGGGTTTGGATGAAAAACTGTTTTTT. Looking up the rest from reference TRBV27 and TRBJ1-4 gives the full variable domain: EAQVTQNPRYLITVTGKKLTVTCSQNMNHEYMSWYRQDPGLGLRQIYYSMNVEVTDKGDVPEGYKVSRKEKRNFPLILESPSPNQTSLYFCASRARGLDEKLFFGSGTQLSVL.

This rearrangement joins TRBV28 to TRBJ1-2, with D maybe TRBD1 (5 bases). V shed 4 bases and J shed 4 bases, with 19 bases lying between them. The germline gives CDR1 MDHEN, CDR2 SYDVKM. This CDR3 is 16 amino acids long. The DNA for the CDR3 is TGTGCCAGCAGTTCGTCCGGGGGTCCTTGGAGCTATGGCTACACCTTC. Protein product: CASSSSGGPWSYGYTF.

The chain uses TRBV6-5 and TRBJ1-5; D gene uncertain. The CDR3 length is 13 residues. V lost 5 bases, J lost 0 bases, and 5 bases lay in between. CDR1 MNHEY and CDR2 SVGAGI come from the germline V gene. The CDR3 region has the DNA TGTGCCAGCAGTACTTATAGCAATCAGCCCCAGCATTTT. As protein: CASSTYSNQPQHF.

J is TRBJ1-5 and V is TRBV18; possible D gene TRBD1, 5 bases. The CDR3 is made up of 14 amino acids. V was shortened by 6 bases and J by 7 bases, with 16 bases between the two germline ends. Germline V gene sequence: CDR1 KGHSH, CDR2 LQKENI. The CDR3 DNA sequence: TGTGCCAGCTCCCAGTTAGAGGAGGGGCAGCCCCAGCATTTT. Translating gives CASSQLEEGQPQHF. The variable domain in full, completed from reference TRBV18 and TRBJ1-5, reads NAGVMQNPRHLVRRRGQEARLRCSPMKGHSHVYWYRQLPEEGLKFMVYLQKENIIDESGMPKERFSAEFPKEGPSILRIQQVVRGDSAAYFCASSQLEEGQPQHFGDGTRLSIL.

V is TRBV27 and J is TRBJ2-7, with 7 bases identical to TRBD2. Germline CDR1 reads MNHEY; CDR2 reads SMNVEV (reference sequence). V lost 4 bases and J lost 11; bases outside the gene matches: 5. This CDR3 comprises 11 residues. The CDR3 is CASSSRTREYF. DNA of the CDR3: TGTGCCAGCAGTTCCCGGACTAGAGAGTACTTC.

This chain uses TRBV28 with TRBJ1-2; 9 positions match TRBD1. From germline, CDR1 is MDHEN and CDR2 SYDVKM. The CDR3 runs 14 residues. With 5 bases clipped from V and 7 bases from J, the junction kept 8 bases outside the gene matches. CDR3 DNA: TGTGCCAGCAGTGCAGCACAGGGGGCGACTGGCTACACCTTC. Translation: CASSAAQGATGYTF.

The V and J genes are TRBV19 and TRBJ1-6; 7 positions match TRBD1. Germline V gives CDR1 LNHDA, CDR2 SQIVND (reference sequence). There are 18 residues in the CDR3. Trimming cost V 1 base and J 0 bases; bases outside gene matches: 6. CDR3 sequence: CASSIGGQLSSYNSPLHF. CDR3 nucleotide sequence: TGTGCCAGTAGTATAGGGGGACAGCTGAGCTCCTATAATTCACCCCTCCACTTT.